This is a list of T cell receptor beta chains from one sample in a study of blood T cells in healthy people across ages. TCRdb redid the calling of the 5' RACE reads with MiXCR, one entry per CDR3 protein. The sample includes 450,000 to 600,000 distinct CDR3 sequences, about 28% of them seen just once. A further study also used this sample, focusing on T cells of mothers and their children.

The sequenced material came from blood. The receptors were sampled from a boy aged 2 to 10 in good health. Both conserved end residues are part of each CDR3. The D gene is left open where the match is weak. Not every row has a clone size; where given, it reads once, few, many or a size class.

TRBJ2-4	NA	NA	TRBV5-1	CASSAREAKNIQYF	TGCGCCAGCAGCGCCAGGGAAGCCAAAAACATTCAGTACTTC
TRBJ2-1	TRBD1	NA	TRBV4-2	CASSQEVGNRGDEQFF	TGTGCCAGCAGCCAAGAGGTAGGGAACAGGGGAGATGAGCAGTTCTTC
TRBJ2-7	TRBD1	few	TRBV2	CASTETGFSLYEQYF	TGTGCCAGCACCGAGACAGGGTTTTCCCTCTACGAGCAGTACTTC
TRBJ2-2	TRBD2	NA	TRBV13	CASSPAGGGTGELFF	TGTGCCAGCAGCCCCGCGGGAGGAGGCACCGGGGAGCTGTTTTTT
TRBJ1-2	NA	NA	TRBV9	CASSVEVGLGYGYTF	TGTGCCAGCAGCGTAGAGGTCGGGTTGGGCTATGGCTACACCTTC
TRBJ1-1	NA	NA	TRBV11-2	CASSLVGYTEAFF	TGTGCCAGCAGCTTAGTGGGGTACACTGAAGCTTTCTTT
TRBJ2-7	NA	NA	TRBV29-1	CSARGERQSSYEQYF	TGCAGCGCTAGGGGGGAGCGGCAAAGCTCCTACGAGCAGTACTTC
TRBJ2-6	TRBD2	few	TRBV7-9	CASSPSGAPPNSGANVLTF	TGTGCCAGCAGCCCAAGCGGGGCACCACCCAACTCTGGGGCCAACGTCCTGACTTTC
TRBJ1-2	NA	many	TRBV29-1	CSVAQGRGYGYTF	TGCAGCGTTGCCCAAGGGCGAGGCTATGGCTACACCTTC
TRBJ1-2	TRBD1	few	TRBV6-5	CASSRTGASLGGYTF	TGTGCCAGCAGCCGGACAGGGGCTTCCCTCGGGGGCTACACCTTC
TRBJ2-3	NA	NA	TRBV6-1	CASQLGDTQYF	TGTGCCTCTCAGCTTGGAGATACGCAGTATTTT
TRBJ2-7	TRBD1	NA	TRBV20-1	CSARGQGAYEQYF	TGCAGTGCTAGGGGACAGGGGGCGTACGAGCAGTACTTC
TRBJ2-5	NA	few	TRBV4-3	CASSQVLGYQETQYF	TGCGCCAGCAGCCAAGTCCTAGGGTACCAAGAGACCCAGTACTTC
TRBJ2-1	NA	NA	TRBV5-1	CASSLAQGSHNEQFF	TGCGCCAGCAGCTTGGCGCAGGGTTCTCACAATGAGCAGTTCTTC
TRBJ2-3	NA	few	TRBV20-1	CSARDIGSPVGTQYF	TGCAGTGCTAGAGATATAGGGTCCCCAGTTGGTACGCAGTATTTT
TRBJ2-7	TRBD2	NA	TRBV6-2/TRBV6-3	CASSYSPAGGNSYEQYF	TGTGCCAGCAGTTACTCTCCGGCGGGAGGCAATTCTTACGAGCAGTACTTC
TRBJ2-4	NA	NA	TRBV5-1	CASSLTGSSIQYF	TGCGCCAGCAGCTTGACAGGGTCTTCCATTCAGTACTTC
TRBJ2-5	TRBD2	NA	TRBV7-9	CASSFPGLAGEGHGETQYF	TGTGCCAGCAGCTTCCCGGGACTAGCGGGAGAAGGACATGGGGAGACCCAGTACTTC